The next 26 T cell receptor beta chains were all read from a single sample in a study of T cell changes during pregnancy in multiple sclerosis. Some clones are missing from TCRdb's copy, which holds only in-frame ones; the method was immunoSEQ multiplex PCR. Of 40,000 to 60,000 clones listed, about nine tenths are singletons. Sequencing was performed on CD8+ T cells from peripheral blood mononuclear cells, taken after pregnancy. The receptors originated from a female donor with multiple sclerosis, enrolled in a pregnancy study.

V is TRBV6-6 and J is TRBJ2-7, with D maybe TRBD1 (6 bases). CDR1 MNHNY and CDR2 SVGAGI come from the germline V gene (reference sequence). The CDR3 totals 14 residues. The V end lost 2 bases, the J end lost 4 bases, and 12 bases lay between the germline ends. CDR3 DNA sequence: TGTGCCAGCAGTTACGCCGGGCAGGGGTACGAGCAGTACTTC. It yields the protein CASSYAGQGYEQYF.

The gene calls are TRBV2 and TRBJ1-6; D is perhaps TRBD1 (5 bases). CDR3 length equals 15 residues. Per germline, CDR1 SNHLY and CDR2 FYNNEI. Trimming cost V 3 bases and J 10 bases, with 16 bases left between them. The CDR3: CASSDGADPRSPLHF. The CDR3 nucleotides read TGTGCCAGCAGTGATGGGGCGGACCCGAGATCACCCCTCCACTTT.

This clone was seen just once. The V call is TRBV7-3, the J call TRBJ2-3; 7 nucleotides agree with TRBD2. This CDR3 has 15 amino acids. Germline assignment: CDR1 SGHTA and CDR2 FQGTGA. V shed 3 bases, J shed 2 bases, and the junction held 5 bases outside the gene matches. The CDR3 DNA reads TGTGCCAGCAGCTTGGGGGGGATGGTCACAGATACGCAGTATTTT. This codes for CASSLGGMVTDTQYF.

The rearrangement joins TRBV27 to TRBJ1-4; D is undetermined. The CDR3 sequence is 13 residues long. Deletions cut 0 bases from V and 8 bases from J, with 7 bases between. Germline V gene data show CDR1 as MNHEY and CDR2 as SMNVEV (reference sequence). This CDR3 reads CASSLSTGEKLFF. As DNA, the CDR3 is TGTGCCAGCAGTTTATCGACGGGGGAAAAACTGTTTTTT.

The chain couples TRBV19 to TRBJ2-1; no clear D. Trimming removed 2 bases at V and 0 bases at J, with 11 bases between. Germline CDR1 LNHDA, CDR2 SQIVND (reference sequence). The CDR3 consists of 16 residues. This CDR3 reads CASSILGPTSYNEQFF. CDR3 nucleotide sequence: TGTGCCAGTAGTATATTGGGCCCAACCTCCTACAATGAGCAGTTCTTC.

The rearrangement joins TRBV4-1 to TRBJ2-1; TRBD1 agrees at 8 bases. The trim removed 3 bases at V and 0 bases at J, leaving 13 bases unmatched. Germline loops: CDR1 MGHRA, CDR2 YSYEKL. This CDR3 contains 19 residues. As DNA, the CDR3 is TGCGCCAGCAGCCACCCAGGACTGAGACAGGGGATCTCCTACAATGAGCAGTTCTTC. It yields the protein CASSHPGLRQGISYNEQFF.

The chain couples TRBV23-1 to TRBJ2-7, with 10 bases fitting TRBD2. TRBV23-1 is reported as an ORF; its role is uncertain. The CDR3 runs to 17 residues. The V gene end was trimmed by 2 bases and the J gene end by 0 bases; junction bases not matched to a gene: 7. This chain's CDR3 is CASSQELRLAGSYEQYF. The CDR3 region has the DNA TGCGCCAGCAGTCAAGAACTAAGACTAGCGGGCTCCTACGAGCAGTACTTC.

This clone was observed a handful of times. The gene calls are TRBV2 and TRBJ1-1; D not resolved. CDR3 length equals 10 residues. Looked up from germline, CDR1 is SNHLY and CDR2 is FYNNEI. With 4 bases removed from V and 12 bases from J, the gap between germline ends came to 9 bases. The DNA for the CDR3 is TGTGCCAGCAGTGGGATGGAGCCTTTCTTT. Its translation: CASSGMEPFF.

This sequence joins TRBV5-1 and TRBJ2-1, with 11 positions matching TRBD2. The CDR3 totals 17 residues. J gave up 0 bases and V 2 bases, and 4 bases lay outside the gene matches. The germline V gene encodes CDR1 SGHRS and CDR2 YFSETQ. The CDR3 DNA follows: TGCGCCAGCAGCTTAGGAACTAGCGGGAGCTCCTACAATGAGCAGTTCTTC. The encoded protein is CASSLGTSGSSYNEQFF. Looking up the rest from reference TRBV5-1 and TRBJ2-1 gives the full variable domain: KAGVTQTPRYLIKTRGQQVTLSCSPISGHRSVSWYQQTPGQGLQFLFEYFSETQRNKGNFPGRFSGRQFSNSRSEMNVSTLELGDSALYLCASSLGTSGSSYNEQFFGPGTRLTVL.

Here the CDR3 reads CASSHRGLVNEKLFF. The CDR3 DNA follows: TGTGCCAGCAGCCACAGGGGGCTCGTTAATGAAAAACTGTTTTTT. The rearrangement uses TRBV14 and TRBJ1-4; 8 nucleotides line up with TRBD1. J lost 4 bases, V lost 3 bases, and 4 bases had no gene match. The CDR3 loop spans 15 amino acids. The germline CDR1 and CDR2 sequences are SGHDN and FVKESK.

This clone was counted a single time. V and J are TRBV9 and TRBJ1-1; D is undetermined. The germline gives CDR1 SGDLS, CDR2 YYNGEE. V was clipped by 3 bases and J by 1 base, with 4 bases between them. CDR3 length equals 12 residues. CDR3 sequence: CASSGGNTEAFF. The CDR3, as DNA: TGTGCCAGCAGCGGAGGGAACACTGAAGCTTTCTTT.

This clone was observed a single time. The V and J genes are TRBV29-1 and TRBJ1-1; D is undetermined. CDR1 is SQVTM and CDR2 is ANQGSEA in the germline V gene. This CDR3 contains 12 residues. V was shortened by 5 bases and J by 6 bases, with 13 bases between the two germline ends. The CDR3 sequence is CSVLVSGSEAFF. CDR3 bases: TGCAGCGTTCTCGTATCAGGTTCTGAAGCTTTCTTT.

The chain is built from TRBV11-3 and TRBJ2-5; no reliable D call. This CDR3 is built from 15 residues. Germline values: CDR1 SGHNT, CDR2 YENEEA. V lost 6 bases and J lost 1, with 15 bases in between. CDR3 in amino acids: CASSPDPGFQETQYF. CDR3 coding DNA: TGTGCCAGCAGTCCAGACCCCGGGTTCCAAGAGACCCAGTACTTC.

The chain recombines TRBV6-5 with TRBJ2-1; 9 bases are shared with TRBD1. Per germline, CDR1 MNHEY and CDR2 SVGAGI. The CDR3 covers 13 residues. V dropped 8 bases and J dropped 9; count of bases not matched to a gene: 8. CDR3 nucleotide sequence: TGTGCCAGCTGCTTGGGACAGGGAGGTGAGCAGTTCTTC. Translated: CASCLGQGGEQFF.

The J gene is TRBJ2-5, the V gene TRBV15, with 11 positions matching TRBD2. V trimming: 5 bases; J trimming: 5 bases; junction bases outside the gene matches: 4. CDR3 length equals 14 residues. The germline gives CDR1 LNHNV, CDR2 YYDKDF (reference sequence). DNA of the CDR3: TGTGCCACCAGCGCGGGGACTAGCGGCGAGACCCAGTACTTC. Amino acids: CATSAGTSGETQYF.

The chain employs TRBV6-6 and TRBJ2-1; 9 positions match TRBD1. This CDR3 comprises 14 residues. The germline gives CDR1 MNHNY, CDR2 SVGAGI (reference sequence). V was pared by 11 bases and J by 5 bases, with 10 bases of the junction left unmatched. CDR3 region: CAGSGDREHNEQFF. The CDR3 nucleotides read TGTGCCGGCTCGGGGGACAGGGAACACAATGAGCAGTTCTTC.

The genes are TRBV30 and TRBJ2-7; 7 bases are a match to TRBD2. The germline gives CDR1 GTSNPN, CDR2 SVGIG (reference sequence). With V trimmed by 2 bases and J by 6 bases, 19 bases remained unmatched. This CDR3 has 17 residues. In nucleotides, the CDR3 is TGTGCCTGGAGTCCCGGGGGTTGGGGGGGGGAATGGAGCGAGCAGTACTTC. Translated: CAWSPGGWGGEWSEQYF.

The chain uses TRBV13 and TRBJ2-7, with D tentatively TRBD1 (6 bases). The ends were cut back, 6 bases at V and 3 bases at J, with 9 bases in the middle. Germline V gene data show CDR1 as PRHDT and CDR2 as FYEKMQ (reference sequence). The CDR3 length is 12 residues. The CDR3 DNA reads TGTGCCAGCAGGATAGGGGGCTACGAGCAGTACTTC. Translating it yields CASRIGGYEQYF. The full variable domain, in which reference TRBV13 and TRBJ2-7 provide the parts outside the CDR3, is AAGVIQSPRHLIKEKRETATLKCYPIPRHDTVYWYQQGPGQDPQFLISFYEKMQSDKGSIPDRFSAQQFSDYHSELNMSSLELGDSALYFCASRIGGYEQYFGPGTRLTVT.

The DNA for the CDR3 is TGTGCCAGCAGCGTTGGGGACAATTTCTACGAGCAGTACTTC. Translating gives CASSVGDNFYEQYF. This chain links TRBV9 with TRBJ2-7, with D possibly TRBD1 on 6 matching bases. The CDR3 runs 14 residues. Germline lookup yields CDR1 SGDLS and CDR2 YYNGEE. The V end was cut by 2 bases, the J end by 3 bases, with 12 bases between.

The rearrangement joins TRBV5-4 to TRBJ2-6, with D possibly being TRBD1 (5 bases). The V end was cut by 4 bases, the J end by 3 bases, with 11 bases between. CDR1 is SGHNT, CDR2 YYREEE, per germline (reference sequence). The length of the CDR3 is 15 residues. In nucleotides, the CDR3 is TGTGCCAGCAGCGCGCAAGGGGATGGGGCCAACGTCCTGACTTTC. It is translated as CASSAQGDGANVLTF.

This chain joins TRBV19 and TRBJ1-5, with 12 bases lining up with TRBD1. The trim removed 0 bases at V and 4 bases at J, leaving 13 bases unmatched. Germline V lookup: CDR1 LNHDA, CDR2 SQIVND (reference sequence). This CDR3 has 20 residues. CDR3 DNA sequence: TGTGCCAGTAGTATAGATCAGGGACAGGGGGCGGACGGGGAAAATCAGCCCCAGCATTTT. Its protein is CASSIDQGQGADGENQPQHF.

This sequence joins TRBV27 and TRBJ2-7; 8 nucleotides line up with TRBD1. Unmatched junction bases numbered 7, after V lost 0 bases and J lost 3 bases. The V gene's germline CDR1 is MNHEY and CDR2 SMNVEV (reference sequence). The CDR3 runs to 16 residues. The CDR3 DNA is TGTGCCAGCAGTTTATCGGCCGGGACAGGCGTCTACGAGCAGTACTTC. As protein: CASSLSAGTGVYEQYF.

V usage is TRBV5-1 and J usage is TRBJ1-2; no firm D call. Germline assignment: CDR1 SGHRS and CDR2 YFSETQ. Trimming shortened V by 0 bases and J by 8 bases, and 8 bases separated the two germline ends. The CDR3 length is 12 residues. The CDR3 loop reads CASSLGDLGYTF. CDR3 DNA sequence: TGCGCCAGCAGCTTGGGAGATTTGGGCTACACCTTC. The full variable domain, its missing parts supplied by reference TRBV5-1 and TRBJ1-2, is KAGVTQTPRYLIKTRGQQVTLSCSPISGHRSVSWYQQTPGQGLQFLFEYFSETQRNKGNFPGRFSGRQFSNSRSEMNVSTLELGDSALYLCASSLGDLGYTFGSGTRLTVV.

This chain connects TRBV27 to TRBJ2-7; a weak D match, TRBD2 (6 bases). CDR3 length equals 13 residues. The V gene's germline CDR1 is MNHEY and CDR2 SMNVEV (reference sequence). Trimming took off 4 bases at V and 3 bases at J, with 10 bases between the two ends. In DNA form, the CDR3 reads TGTGCCAGCAGTTCGGGGGACCTCTACGAGCAGTACTTC. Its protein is CASSSGDLYEQYF.

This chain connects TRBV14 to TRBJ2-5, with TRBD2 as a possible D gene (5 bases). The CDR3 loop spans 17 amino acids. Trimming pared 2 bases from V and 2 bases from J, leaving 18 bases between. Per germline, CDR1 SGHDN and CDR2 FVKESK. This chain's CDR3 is CASSQLLEGTFQETQYF. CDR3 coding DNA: TGTGCCAGCAGCCAACTCCTCGAGGGAACGTTTCAAGAGACCCAGTACTTC.

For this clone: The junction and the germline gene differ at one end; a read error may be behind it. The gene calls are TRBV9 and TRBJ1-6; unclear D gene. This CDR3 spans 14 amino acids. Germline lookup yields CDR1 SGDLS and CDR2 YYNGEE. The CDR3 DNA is TGTGCCAGCAGCGTAGATCAGGATAACTCACCCCTCCACTTT. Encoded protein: CASSVDQDNSPLHF.